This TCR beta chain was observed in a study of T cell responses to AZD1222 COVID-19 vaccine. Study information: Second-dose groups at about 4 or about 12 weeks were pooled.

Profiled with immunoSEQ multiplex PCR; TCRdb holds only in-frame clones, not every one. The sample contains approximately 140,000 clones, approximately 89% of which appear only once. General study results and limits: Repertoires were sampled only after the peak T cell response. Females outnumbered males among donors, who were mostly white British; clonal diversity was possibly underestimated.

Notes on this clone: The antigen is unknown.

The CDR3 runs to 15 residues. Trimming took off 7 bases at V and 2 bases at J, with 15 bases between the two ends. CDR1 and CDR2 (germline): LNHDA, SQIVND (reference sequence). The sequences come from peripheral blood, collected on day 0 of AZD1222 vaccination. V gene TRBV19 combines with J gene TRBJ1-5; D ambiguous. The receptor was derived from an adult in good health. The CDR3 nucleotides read TGTGCCAGTACCCTCTCTGGGCAGGGCAATCAGCCCCAGCATTTT. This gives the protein CASTLSGQGNQPQHF. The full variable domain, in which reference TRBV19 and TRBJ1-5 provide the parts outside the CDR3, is DGGITQSPKYLFRKEGQNVTLSCEQNLNHDAMYWYRQDPGQGLRLIYYSQIVNDFQKGDIAEGYSVSREKKESFPLTVTSAQKNPTAFYLCASTLSGQGNQPQHFGDGTRLSIL.